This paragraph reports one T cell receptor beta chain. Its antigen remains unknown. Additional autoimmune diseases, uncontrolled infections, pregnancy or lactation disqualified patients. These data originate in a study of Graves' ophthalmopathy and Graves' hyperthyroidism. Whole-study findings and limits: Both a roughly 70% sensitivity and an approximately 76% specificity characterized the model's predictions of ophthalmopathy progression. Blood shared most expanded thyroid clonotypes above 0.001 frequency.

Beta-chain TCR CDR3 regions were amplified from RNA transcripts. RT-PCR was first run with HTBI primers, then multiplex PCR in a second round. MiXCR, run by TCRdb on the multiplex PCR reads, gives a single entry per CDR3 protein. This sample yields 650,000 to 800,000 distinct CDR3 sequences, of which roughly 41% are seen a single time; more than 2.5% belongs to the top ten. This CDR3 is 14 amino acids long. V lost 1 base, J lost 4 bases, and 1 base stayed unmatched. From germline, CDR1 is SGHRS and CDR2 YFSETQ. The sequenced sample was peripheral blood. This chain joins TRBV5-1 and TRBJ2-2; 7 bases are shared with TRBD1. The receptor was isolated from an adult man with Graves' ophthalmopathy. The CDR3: CASSLTGATGELFF. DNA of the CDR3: TGCGCCAGCAGCTTGACAGGGGCCACCGGGGAGCTGTTTTTT.